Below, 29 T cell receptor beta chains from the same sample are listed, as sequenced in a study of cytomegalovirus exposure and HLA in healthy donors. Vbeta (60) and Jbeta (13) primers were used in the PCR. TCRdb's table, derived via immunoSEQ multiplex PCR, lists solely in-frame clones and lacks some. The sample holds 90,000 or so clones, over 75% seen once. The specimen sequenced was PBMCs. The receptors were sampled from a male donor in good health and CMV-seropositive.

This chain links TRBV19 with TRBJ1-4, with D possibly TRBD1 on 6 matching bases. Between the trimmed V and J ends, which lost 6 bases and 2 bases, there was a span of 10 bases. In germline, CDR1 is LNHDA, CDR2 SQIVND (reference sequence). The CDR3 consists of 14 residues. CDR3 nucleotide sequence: TGTGCCAGTAGGGTACAGGGCACTAATGAAAAACTGTTTTTT. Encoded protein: CASRVQGTNEKLFF.

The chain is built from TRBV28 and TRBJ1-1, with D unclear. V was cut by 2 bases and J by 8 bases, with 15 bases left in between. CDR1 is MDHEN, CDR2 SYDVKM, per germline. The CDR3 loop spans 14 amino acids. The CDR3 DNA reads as TGTGCCAGCAGTTTAGGGCACGTCGGTTCCGAAGCTTTCTTT. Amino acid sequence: CASSLGHVGSEAFF.

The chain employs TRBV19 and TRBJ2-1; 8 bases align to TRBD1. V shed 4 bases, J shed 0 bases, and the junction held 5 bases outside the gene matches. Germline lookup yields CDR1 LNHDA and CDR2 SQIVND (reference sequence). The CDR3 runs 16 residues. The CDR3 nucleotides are TGTGCCAGTAGTACAACACAGGGGGGCTCCTACAATGAGCAGTTCTTC. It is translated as CASSTTQGGSYNEQFF.

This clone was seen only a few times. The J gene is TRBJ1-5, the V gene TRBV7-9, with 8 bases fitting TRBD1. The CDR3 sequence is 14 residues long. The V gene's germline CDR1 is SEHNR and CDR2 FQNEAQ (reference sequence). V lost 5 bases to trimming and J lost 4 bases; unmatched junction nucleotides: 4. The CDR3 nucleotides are TGTGCCAGCAGCCTCACAGGGGGTAATCAGCCCCAGCATTTT. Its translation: CASSLTGGNQPQHF.

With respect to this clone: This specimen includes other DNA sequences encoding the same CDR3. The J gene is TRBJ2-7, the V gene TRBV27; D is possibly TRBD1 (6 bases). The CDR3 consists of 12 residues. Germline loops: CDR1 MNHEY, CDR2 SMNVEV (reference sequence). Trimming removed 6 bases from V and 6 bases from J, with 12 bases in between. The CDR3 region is CASSLQGGEQYF. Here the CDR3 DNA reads TGTGCCAGCAGCCTACAGGGCGGCGAGCAGTACTTC.

The CDR3 coding sequence is TGTGCCAGCAGCTTAACGCGGCAGGGGGGCTACAATGAGCAGTTCTTC. This codes for CASSLTRQGGYNEQFF. The V and J genes are TRBV7-3 and TRBJ2-1, with D maybe TRBD1 (7 bases). The germline gives CDR1 SGHTA, CDR2 FQGTGA. The CDR3 covers 16 residues. The V end was cut by 0 bases, the J end by 3 bases, with 12 bases between.

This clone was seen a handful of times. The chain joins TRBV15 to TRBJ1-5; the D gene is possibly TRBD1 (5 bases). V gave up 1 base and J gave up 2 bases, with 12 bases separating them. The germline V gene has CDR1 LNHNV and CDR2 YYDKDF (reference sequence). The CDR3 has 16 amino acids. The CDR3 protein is CATSRAGTGGNQPQHF. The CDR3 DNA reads TGTGCCACCAGCAGAGCCGGGACGGGGGGCAATCAGCCCCAGCATTTT. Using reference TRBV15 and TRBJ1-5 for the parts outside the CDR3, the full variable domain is DAMVIQNPRYQVTQFGKPVTLSCSQTLNHNVMYWYQQKSSQAPKLLFHYYDKDFNNEADTPDNFQSRRPNTSFCFLDIRSPGLGDTAMYLCATSRAGTGGNQPQHFGDGTRLSIL.

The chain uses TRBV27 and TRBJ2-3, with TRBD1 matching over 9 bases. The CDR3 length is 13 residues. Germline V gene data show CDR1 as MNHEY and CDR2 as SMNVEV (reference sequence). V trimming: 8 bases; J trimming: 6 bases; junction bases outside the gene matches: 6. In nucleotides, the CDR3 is TGTGCCAGCGGACGGACAGGGGTGGATACGCAGTATTTT. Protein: CASGRTGVDTQYF.

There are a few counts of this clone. CDR3 in DNA: TGTGCCAGCAGCTTGTATTCAGGGGATGGCTACACCTTC. This encodes CASSLYSGDGYTF. The chain links TRBV5-4 to TRBJ1-2; TRBD1 might be the D (6 bases). CDR1 SGHNT and CDR2 YYREEE come from the germline V gene (reference sequence). This CDR3 has 13 amino acids. The germline V and J ends were trimmed by 1 base and 6 bases, with 10 bases remaining between them.

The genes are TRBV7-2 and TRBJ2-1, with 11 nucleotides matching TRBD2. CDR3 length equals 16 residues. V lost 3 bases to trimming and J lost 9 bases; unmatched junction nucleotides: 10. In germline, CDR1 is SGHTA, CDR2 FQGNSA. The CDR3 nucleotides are TGTGCCAGCAGCTTGGTCACCGGGACTAGCGGCGTTGAGCAGTTCTTC. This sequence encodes CASSLVTGTSGVEQFF.

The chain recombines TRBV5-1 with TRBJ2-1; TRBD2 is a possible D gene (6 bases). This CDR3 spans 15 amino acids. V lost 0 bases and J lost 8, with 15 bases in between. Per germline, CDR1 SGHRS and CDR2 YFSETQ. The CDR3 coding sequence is TGCGCCAGCAGCTTGGCCAGGAGGGCGACGTATGAGCAGTTCTTC. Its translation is CASSLARRATYEQFF.

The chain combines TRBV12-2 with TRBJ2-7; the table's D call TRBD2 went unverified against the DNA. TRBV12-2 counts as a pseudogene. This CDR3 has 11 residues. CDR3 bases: TGTGCAAGTCGCCTAAGGGGGGGGCAGTACTTC. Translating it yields CASRLRGGQYF.

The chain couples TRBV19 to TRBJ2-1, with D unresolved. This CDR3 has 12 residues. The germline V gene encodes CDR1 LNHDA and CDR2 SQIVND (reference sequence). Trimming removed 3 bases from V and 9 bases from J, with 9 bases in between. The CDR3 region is CASSITIFEQFF. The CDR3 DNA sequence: TGTGCCAGTAGTATTACAATCTTTGAGCAGTTCTTC.

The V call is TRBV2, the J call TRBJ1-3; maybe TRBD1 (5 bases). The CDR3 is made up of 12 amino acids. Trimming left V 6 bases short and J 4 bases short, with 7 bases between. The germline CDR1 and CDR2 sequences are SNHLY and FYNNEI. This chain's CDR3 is CASSRVGNTIYF. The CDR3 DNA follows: TGTGCCAGCAGCAGGGTCGGAAACACCATATATTTT.

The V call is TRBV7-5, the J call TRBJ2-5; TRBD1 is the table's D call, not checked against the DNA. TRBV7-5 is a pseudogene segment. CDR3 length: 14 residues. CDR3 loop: CVSSKGAPRETQYF. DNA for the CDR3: TGTGTATCCAGTAAGGGGGCGCCCCGGGAGACCCAGTACTTC.

The chain's CDR3 is CASEDSYEQYF. The CDR3 DNA sequence: TGTGCCAGCGAGGACAGCTACGAGCAGTACTTC. The rearrangement joins TRBV2 to TRBJ2-7; possibly TRBD1 for D (6 bases). This CDR3 has 11 residues. Germline V gene lookup returns CDR1 SNHLY and CDR2 FYNNEI. The V and J ends lost 8 bases and 3 bases respectively, with 8 bases between them.

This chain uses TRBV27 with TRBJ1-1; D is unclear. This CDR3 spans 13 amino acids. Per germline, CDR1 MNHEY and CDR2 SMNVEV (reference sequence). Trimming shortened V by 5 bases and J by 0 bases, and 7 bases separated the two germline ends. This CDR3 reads CASSVNMNTEAFF. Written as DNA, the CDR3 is TGTGCCAGCAGTGTCAACATGAACACTGAAGCTTTCTTT.

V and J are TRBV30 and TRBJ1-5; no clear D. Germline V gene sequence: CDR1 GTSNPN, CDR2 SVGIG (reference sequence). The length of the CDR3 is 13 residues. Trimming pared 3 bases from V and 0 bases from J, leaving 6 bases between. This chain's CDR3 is CAWSGNSNQPQHF. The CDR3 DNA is TGTGCCTGGAGCGGGAATAGCAATCAGCCCCAGCATTTT. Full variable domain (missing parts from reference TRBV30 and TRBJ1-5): SQTIHQWPATLVQPVGSPLSLECTVEGTSNPNLYWYRQAAGRGLQLLFYSVGIGQISSEVPQNLSASRPQDRQFILSSKKLLLSDSGFYLCAWSGNSNQPQHFGDGTRLSIL.

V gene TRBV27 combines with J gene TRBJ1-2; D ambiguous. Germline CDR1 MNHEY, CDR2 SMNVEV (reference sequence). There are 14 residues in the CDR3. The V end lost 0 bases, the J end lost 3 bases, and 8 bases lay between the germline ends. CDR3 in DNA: TGTGCCAGCAGTTTATCCGGGAGGGACTATGGCTACACCTTC. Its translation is CASSLSGRDYGYTF.

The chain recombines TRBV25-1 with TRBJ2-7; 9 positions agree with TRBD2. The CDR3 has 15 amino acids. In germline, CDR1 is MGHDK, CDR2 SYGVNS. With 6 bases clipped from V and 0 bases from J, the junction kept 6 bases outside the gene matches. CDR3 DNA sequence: TGTGCCAGCAGAACTAGCGGGCCTAGCTCCTACGAGCAGTACTTC. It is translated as CASRTSGPSSYEQYF.

CDR3 residues: CAWSRGGSSSYEQYF. CDR3 in DNA: TGTGCCTGGAGTAGGGGCGGATCTAGCTCCTACGAGCAGTACTTC. This rearrangement joins TRBV30 to TRBJ2-7; tentatively, D is TRBD1 (5 bases). The CDR3 sequence is 15 residues long. Germline V gives CDR1 GTSNPN, CDR2 SVGIG (reference sequence). Trimming left V 2 bases short and J 0 bases short, with 14 bases between.

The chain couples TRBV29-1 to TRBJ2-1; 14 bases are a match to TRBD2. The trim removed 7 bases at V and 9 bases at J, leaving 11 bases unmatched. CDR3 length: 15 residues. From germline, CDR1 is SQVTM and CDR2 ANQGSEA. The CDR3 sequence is CSAQPGLAGAGEQFF. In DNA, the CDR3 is TGCAGCGCCCAACCGGGACTAGCGGGAGCCGGTGAGCAGTTCTTC.

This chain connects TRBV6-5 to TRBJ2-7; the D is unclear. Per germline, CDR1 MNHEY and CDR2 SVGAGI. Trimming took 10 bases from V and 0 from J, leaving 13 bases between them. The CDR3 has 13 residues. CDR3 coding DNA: TGTGCCACCCAGACGGAGAGCTCCTACGAGCAGTACTTC. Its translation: CATQTESSYEQYF.

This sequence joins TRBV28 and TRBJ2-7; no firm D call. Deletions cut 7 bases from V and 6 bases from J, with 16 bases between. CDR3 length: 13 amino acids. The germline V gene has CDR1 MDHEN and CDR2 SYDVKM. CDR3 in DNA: TGTGCCAGCACCGCGCAGGATTACCTCGAGCAGTACTTC. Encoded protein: CASTAQDYLEQYF.

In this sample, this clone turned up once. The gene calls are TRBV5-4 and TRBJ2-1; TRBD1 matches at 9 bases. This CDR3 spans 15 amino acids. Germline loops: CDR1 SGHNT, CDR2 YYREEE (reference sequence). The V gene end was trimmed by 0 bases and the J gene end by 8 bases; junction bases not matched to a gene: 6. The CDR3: CASSLGDRAFDEQFF. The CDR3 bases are TGTGCCAGCAGCTTGGGGGACAGGGCTTTCGATGAGCAGTTCTTC.

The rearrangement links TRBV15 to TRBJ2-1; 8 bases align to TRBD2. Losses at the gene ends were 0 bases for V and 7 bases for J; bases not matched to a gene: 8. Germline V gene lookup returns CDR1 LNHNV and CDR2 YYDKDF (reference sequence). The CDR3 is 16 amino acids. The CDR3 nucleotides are TGTGCCACCAGCAGAGACGTCAGGGCTAGCGGGAATGAGCAGTTCTTC. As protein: CATSRDVRASGNEQFF.

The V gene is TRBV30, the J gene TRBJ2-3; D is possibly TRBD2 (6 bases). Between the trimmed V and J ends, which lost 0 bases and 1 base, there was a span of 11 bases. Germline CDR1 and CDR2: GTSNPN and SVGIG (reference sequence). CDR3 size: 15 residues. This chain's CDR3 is CAWSVPGGGTDTQYF. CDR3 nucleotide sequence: TGTGCCTGGAGTGTACCCGGGGGAGGCACAGATACGCAGTATTTT.

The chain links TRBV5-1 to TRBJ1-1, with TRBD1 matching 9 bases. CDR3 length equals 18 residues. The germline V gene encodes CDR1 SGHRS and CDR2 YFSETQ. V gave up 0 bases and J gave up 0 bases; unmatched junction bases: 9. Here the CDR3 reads CASSLDAGTGILNTEAFF. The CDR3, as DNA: TGCGCCAGCAGCTTGGACGCCGGGACAGGGATTCTGAACACTGAAGCTTTCTTT.

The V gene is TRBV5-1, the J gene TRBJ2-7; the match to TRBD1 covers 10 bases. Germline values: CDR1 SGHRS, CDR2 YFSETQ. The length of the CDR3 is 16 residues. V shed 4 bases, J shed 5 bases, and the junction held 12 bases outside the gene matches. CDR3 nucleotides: TGCGCCAGCAGCGGTGGACAGGGGGTGATTTTACACGAGCAGTACTTC. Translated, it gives CASSGGQGVILHEQYF.